This TCR beta chain came from a study of blood T cell repertoires in COVID-19. For the study at large: Sites in the United States, Italy and Spain provided acute and convalescent COVID-19 samples.

Authors' data handling: Amplification of reference gene primers was used by the study to estimate nucleated cell counts. Repertoires were generated with immunoSEQ multiplex PCR, while TCRdb's copy carries only in-frame clones and drops some. From that table come the V and J calls and clone size; the DNA was used to work out D and trimming. The sample comprises about 120,000 clones, about 85% of which are singletons, and approximately 1.5% rests with the top ten. V was pared by 4 bases and J by 12 bases, with 19 bases between. Germline CDR1 and CDR2: MDHEN and SYDVKM. The CDR3 length is 14 residues. Sequenced sample: peripheral blood. The gene calls are TRBV28 and TRBJ2-1; the D gene is possibly TRBD2 (6 bases). The sequence was collected from a man aged 35-49 years with acute or convalescent COVID-19. CDR3 bases: TGTGCCAGCAGTTCCCCCCCTAGCGCCGGGGGGCAGTTCTTC. It specifies CASSSPPSAGGQFF.